Presented here are 14 T cell receptor beta chains from one specimen sequenced in a study of T-cell reconstitution after alpha-beta-depleted transplantation in children. During its preparation, the TCRbeta library received unique molecular identifiers. Using its own MiXCR run on the PCR reads, TCRdb lists one record per CDR3 protein. Of approximately 400,000 distinct CDR3 sequences listed, approximately 10% are singletons. Here the sequenced sample was PBMCs from the stem cell graft donor, taken from the stem cell graft. Every receptor here comes from a human donor who donated a stem cell graft to a child with acute myeloid leukemia.

The V gene is TRBV29-1, the J gene TRBJ2-7; 7 bases agree with TRBD1. Germline CDR1 and CDR2: SQVTM and ANQGSEA. This CDR3 region has 13 residues. With 2 bases clipped from V and 4 bases from J, the junction kept 5 bases outside the gene matches. The CDR3 is CSVEYQQGYEQYF. The DNA of the CDR3 is TGCAGCGTTGAATATCAACAGGGGTACGAGCAGTACTTC.

This chain links TRBV20-1 with TRBJ2-2, with no clear D. The CDR3 has 13 residues. The V gene lost 0 bases and the J gene lost 6 bases, with 8 bases spanning the gap. Germline values: CDR1 DFQATT, CDR2 SNEGSKA (reference sequence). The CDR3 region is CSARDRVSGELFF. CDR3 in DNA: TGCAGTGCTAGAGACCGAGTCTCCGGGGAGCTGTTTTTT.

Many counts were recorded for this clonotype. The rearrangement links TRBV12-3 or TRBV12-4 to TRBJ2-1; perhaps TRBD2 as D (5 bases). The CDR3 has 11 amino acids. Trimming took 3 bases from V and 9 from J, leaving 6 bases between them. The CDR3 here is CASSLRVEQFF. The CDR3 region has the DNA TGTGCCAGCAGTTTGAGGGTTGAGCAGTTCTTC.

This clonotype was seen a handful of times. The chain joins TRBV5-1 to TRBJ2-1, with a weak D call TRBD2 (5 bases). The CDR3 is 15 residues long. Germline loops: CDR1 SGHRS, CDR2 YFSETQ. Trimming shortened V by 1 base and J by 5 bases, and 13 bases separated the two germline ends. The CDR3 spells CASSLLPGNNNEQFF. The DNA of the CDR3 is TGCGCCAGCAGCTTGTTGCCGGGAAATAACAATGAGCAGTTCTTC.

The table lists this clonotype with a few counts. The rearrangement joins TRBV20-1 to TRBJ1-4; D unresolved. CDR1 is DFQATT and CDR2 is SNEGSKA in the germline V gene (reference sequence). This CDR3 contains 13 residues. V was cut by 5 bases and J by 5 bases, with 12 bases left in between. The CDR3 DNA sequence: TGCAGTGCTGCTCGACGGAGGAATGAAAAACTGTTTTTT. Its protein product is CSAARRRNEKLFF.

This clonotype turned up a few times. J is TRBJ2-7 and V is TRBV20-1, with D unclear. Per germline, CDR1 DFQATT and CDR2 SNEGSKA (reference sequence). The germline V and J ends were trimmed by 6 bases and 0 bases, with 12 bases remaining between them. The CDR3 is 13 amino acids. CDR3 DNA sequence: TGCAGTGCCTCCGGACCGACCTCCTACGAGCAGTACTTC. Encoded protein: CSASGPTSYEQYF.

The V gene is TRBV7-2, the J gene TRBJ2-7; D call uncertain. In germline, CDR1 is SGHTA, CDR2 FQGNSA. This CDR3 comprises 11 residues. The V gene lost 4 bases and the J gene lost 9 bases, with 10 bases spanning the gap. The CDR3 DNA reads as TGTGCCAGCAGCTATTCGACGGGGCAGTACTTC. Translating it yields CASSYSTGQYF.

In its sample, this clonotype was seen many times. This chain links TRBV6-1 with TRBJ1-5; D remains ambiguous. Trimming cost V 1 base and J 2 bases, with 6 bases left between them. CDR3 length: 14 amino acids. Germline loops: CDR1 MNHNS, CDR2 SASEGT. The CDR3 region is CASSEVWGNQPQHF. As DNA, the CDR3 is TGTGCCAGCAGTGAAGTCTGGGGCAATCAGCCCCAGCATTTT.

The chain combines TRBV5-1 with TRBJ1-2; no reliable D call. This CDR3 region has 16 residues. With 1 base removed from V and 1 base from J, the gap between germline ends came to 14 bases. CDR1 is SGHRS, CDR2 YFSETQ, per germline. The CDR3 protein is CASSLTPAAFNYGYTF. The CDR3 nucleotides read TGCGCCAGCAGCTTGACTCCTGCAGCATTTAACTATGGCTACACCTTC.

This clonotype occurred a few times. The V call is TRBV18, the J call TRBJ1-3; no definite D call. V was shortened by 3 bases and J by 0 bases, with 0 bases between the two germline ends. CDR1 and CDR2 from the germline V gene are KGHSH and LQKENI. There are 12 residues in the CDR3. CDR3 protein: CASSPSGNTIYF. The CDR3 DNA reads as TGTGCCAGCTCACCCTCTGGAAACACCATATATTTT.

In this sample, this clonotype turned up a few times. CDR3 nucleotide sequence: TGCAGTGCTAGTGAGGGAACTGCTCAGCCCCAGCATTTT. Its protein product is CSASEGTAQPQHF. The V call is TRBV20-1, the J call TRBJ1-5, with D hard to call. The V and J ends lost 3 bases and 6 bases respectively, with 12 bases between them. This CDR3 spans 13 amino acids. Germline CDR1 DFQATT, CDR2 SNEGSKA (reference sequence).

This clonotype was seen only a few times. V gene TRBV5-5 combines with J gene TRBJ2-7; possible D gene TRBD2, 5 bases. The ends were cut back, 4 bases at V and 2 bases at J, with 16 bases in the middle. Germline loops: CDR1 SGHKS, CDR2 YYEKEE (reference sequence). The CDR3 contains 15 residues. In DNA, the CDR3 is TGTGCCAGCAGCGCGGAGGCCGGACTGACCTACGAGCAGTACGTC. It is translated as CASSAEAGLTYEQYV.

The chain recombines TRBV20-1 with TRBJ2-1, with D perhaps matching TRBD1 or TRBD2 (6 bases each). Germline V gene lookup returns CDR1 DFQATT and CDR2 SNEGSKA (reference sequence). Trimming shortened V by 3 bases and J by 12 bases, and 15 bases separated the two germline ends. This CDR3 spans 12 amino acids. The CDR3 protein is CSARDQGRRQFF. DNA for the CDR3: TGCAGTGCTAGGGACCAGGGGAGGCGGCAGTTCTTC.

This chain connects TRBV10-2 to TRBJ2-3, with 8 positions matching TRBD2. There are 13 residues in the CDR3. J gave up 9 bases and V 8 bases, and 10 bases lay outside the gene matches. Germline V gene sequence: CDR1 WSHSY, CDR2 SAAADI. CDR3 DNA sequence: TGCGCCAGCTCAGAGGGGCGGGGGGTGACGCAGTATTTT. Translating gives CASSEGRGVTQYF.